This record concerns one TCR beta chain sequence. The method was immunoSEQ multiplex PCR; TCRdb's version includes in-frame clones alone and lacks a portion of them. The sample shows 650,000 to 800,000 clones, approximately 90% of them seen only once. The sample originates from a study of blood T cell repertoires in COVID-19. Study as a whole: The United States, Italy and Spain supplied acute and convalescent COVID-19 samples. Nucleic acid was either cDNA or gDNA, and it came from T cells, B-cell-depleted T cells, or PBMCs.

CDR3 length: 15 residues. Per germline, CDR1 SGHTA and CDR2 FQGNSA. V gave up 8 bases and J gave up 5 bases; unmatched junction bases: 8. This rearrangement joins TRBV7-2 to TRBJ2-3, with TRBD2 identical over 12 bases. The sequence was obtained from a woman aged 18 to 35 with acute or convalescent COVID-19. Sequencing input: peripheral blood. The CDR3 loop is CASGPSGGVVDTQYF. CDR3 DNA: TGTGCCAGCGGGCCTAGCGGGGGGGTAGTAGATACGCAGTATTTT.